The rows below give T cell receptor beta chains drawn from one sample of a study of response to subunit inactivated influenza vaccine. TCRdb independently ran MiXCR on the RT-PCR reads; one entry per CDR3 protein. The data show approximately 570,000 distinct CDR3 sequences, with less than 8% seen just once and around 13% held by the top ten. The sample in question was PBMCs from blood, obtained roughly 24 months after vaccination. The receptors derive from a man aged 50 to 69 who received an inactivated influenza vaccine. Each CDR3 is given with its conserved first and last residue. Fields, in order: V gene, D gene, clone size, J gene, CDR3 DNA, CDR3 protein. A D gene is named only where the DNA matches it firmly. Some rows have no size entry. The others give once, few or many, or a class for an expanded clone.

TRBV6-2/TRBV6-3,TRBD2,few,TRBJ2-1,TGTGCCACCTTTCAATCTAGCGGGACTATGTACAATGAGCAGTTCTTC,CATFQSSGTMYNEQFF
TRBV20-1,TRBD1,many,TRBJ2-5,TGCAGTGCTAACCGGGACAGGGAACAAGAGACCCAGTACTTC,CSANRDREQETQYF
TRBV20-1,TRBD1,few,TRBJ2-7,TGCAGTGCTAGGGGACAGGCGGGGACCTACGAGCAGTACTTC,CSARGQAGTYEQYF
TRBV16,.,few,TRBJ2-7,TGTGCCAGCAGCCCCGGACGGTTTGAAGACAGGCCCTACGAGCAGTACTTC,CASSPGRFEDRPYEQYF
TRBV4-3,.,few,TRBJ2-3,TGCGCCAGCAGCCAAGTGGACTCATCGACAGATACGCAGTATTTT,CASSQVDSSTDTQYF
TRBV12-3/TRBV12-4,TRBD1,few,TRBJ1-1,TGTGCCAGCAGTGGTTCCCGGGACAGGGGGCGCGAAGCTTTCTTT,CASSGSRDRGREAFF
TRBV28,.,few,TRBJ2-3,TGTGCCGCCAGATCCCCTGGGGGAGATACGCAGTATTTT,CAARSPGGDTQYF
TRBV27,.,few,TRBJ2-7,TGTGCCAGCAGTTTGAGGCGGGGTTCCTACGAGCAGTACTTC,CASSLRRGSYEQYF
TRBV7-2,.,.,TRBJ2-6,TGTGCCAGCAGCCTCGAATACGCTGGGGCCAACGTCCTGACTTTC,CASSLEYAGANVLTF
TRBV7-2,TRBD1,.,TRBJ2-3,TGTGCCAGCAGCTTATTAGGGGGCGGTCAAGATACGCAGTATTTT,CASSLLGGGQDTQYF
TRBV6-5,.,many,TRBJ2-5,TGTGCCAGCAGCCAGACTGGGGAGACCCAGTACTTC,CASSQTGETQYF
TRBV6-6,.,.,TRBJ2-5,TGTGCCAGCAGTTACAGGTCCGGGGAGACCCAGTACTTC,CASSYRSGETQYF
TRBV7-2,TRBD1,many,TRBJ1-6,TGTGCCAGCAGTTTAGCGGGGACAGCCAATTCACCCCTCCACTTT,CASSLAGTANSPLHF
TRBV28,TRBD1,.,TRBJ2-2,TGTGCCAGCAGTTTGCTACCGGGACAGGGCTCCGGGGAGCTGTTTTTT,CASSLLPGQGSGELFF
TRBV5-1,.,many,TRBJ2-5,TGCGCCAGCAGCTTGGAGTCGGGAATTAAAGAGACCCAGTACTTC,CASSLESGIKETQYF
TRBV28,TRBD1,few,TRBJ2-2,TGTGCCAGTATGGGACAGGGGGACACCGGGGAGCTGTTTTTT,CASMGQGDTGELFF
TRBV27,.,few,TRBJ2-1,TGTGCCAGCAGTTGGTCGGGGCACAATGAGCAGTTCTTC,CASSWSGHNEQFF
TRBV3-1,.,few,TRBJ2-3,TGTGCCAGCAGCTCCCAGTCTATCACAGATACGCAGTATTTT,CASSSQSITDTQYF
TRBV5-1,TRBD2,many,TRBJ2-7,TGCGCCAGCAGCTCGACTAGCGGGGTTTACGAGCAGTACTTC,CASSSTSGVYEQYF
TRBV2,.,.,TRBJ2-5,TGTGCCAGCCACAGGGTGACGCGAGAGACCCAGTACTTC,CASHRVTRETQYF
TRBV6-2/TRBV6-3,TRBD2,many,TRBJ2-1,TGTGCCAGCAGTTACTCGACGGGACTAGCGGGAGGGAACAATGAGCAGTTCTTC,CASSYSTGLAGGNNEQFF
TRBV5-6,TRBD1,many,TRBJ2-7,TGTGCCAGCAGCCCGGACAGGGGATTGTACGAGCAGTACTTC,CASSPDRGLYEQYF
TRBV20-1,.,.,TRBJ2-7,TGCAGTGCTAGTGGGGGCCCGATCTACGAGCAGTACTTC,CSASGGPIYEQYF
TRBV4-3,TRBD2,few,TRBJ2-1,TGCGCCAGCAGCCAGGCGCGGGGGAGCTCCTACAATGAGCAGTTCTTC,CASSQARGSSYNEQFF
TRBV10-3,TRBD1,few,TRBJ2-7,TGTGCCATCAGCCTGGACAGGGGCTACGAGCAGTACTTC,CAISLDRGYEQYF
TRBV6-6,.,.,TRBJ1-1,TGTGCCAGCATCCGAACAGCGAACACTGAAGCTTTCTTT,CASIRTANTEAFF
TRBV7-2,.,.,TRBJ1-1,TGTGCCAGCGGTGGTTTCATGAACACTGAAGCTTTCTTT,CASGGFMNTEAFF
TRBV4-2,.,.,TRBJ2-7,TGTGCCAGCAGCCAAGATTCGGGGGGCCGGAATTACGAGCAGTACTTC,CASSQDSGGRNYEQYF
TRBV9,TRBD2,few,TRBJ2-3,TGTGCCAGCAGCCCCCACTCAAGGTCGGGAGGAGATACGCAGTATTTT,CASSPHSRSGGDTQYF
TRBV20-1,.,.,TRBJ1-4,TGCAGTGCCACCCCGGCCCCGGGTACCAGTGAAAAACTGTTTTTT,CSATPAPGTSEKLFF
TRBV4-1,.,many,TRBJ1-3,TGCGCCAGCAGCCAAGTTCAGGACAAAGGAAACACCATATATTTT,CASSQVQDKGNTIYF
TRBV28,.,many,TRBJ2-6,TGTGCCAGCAGTTACTACTCTGGGGCCAACGTCCTGACTTTC,CASSYYSGANVLTF
TRBV3-1,.,many,TRBJ2-7,TGTGCCAGCAGCCAAGACAGGTGGTACGAGCAGTACTTC,CASSQDRWYEQYF
TRBV7-3,.,many,TRBJ2-3,TGTGCCAGCAGCACCGACAGCACAGATACGCAGTATTTT,CASSTDSTDTQYF
TRBV5-1,TRBD2,many,TRBJ2-2,TGCGCCAGCAGGGAAGGACTAGCGAGAGGAGCAGTCGGGGAGCTGTTTTTT,CASREGLARGAVGELFF
TRBV7-9,.,.,TRBJ2-7,TGTGCCAGCCAAGGGAATTCAGCCTACGAGCAGTACTTC,CASQGNSAYEQYF
TRBV6-1,.,many,TRBJ2-1,TGTGCCAGCAGCCAGCCCCCGGGACATCTAGGCAATGAGCAGTTCTTC,CASSQPPGHLGNEQFF
TRBV7-8,.,few,TRBJ2-1,TGTGCCAGCAGCTTACTGCAGGGGGGATACAATGAGCAGTTCTTC,CASSLLQGGYNEQFF
TRBV27,.,.,TRBJ2-5,TGTGCCAGCAGTTCATTGGTTGAAGAGACCCAGTACTTC,CASSSLVEETQYF
TRBV15,.,.,TRBJ2-3,TGTGCCACCAGCAGAGACGTGCAAAGAGACTACAGCACAGATACGCAGTATTTT,CATSRDVQRDYSTDTQYF
TRBV4-2,.,many,TRBJ2-2,TGTGCCAGCAGCCAGGCAGGACAGTCCACCGGGGAGCTGTTTTTT,CASSQAGQSTGELFF
TRBV9,TRBD1,few,TRBJ2-1,TGTGCCAGCAGCGCAGAAGGGGGCGCCTACAATGAGCAGTTCTTC,CASSAEGGAYNEQFF
TRBV3-1,.,many,TRBJ1-5,TGTGCCAGCAGCCAAGGAGGCAGAGCAAGGAATCAGCCCCAGCATTTT,CASSQGGRARNQPQHF